This TCR beta chain was sequenced in a study of control samples from healthy donors and cancer patients (TCRdb year 2020). Between the V and J ends, shortened by 2 bases and 1 base respectively, the junction contains 2 bases. CDR1 MDHEN and CDR2 SYDVKM are derived from the germline V gene. The CDR3 contains 13 residues, cysteine and phenylalanine counted. The CDR3 DNA has 39 bases and is translated from base 1. Libraries came from the immunoSEQ multiplex PCR assay. TCRdb provides this immuneACCESS table in a form limited to in-frame rearrangements. Some clones are lacking; in checked studies, under half of them reflect an unresolved V gene, and why the rest are absent is not known. Counted in this sample were tens of thousands of clones; less than 95% of them appeared once. The ten largest clonotypes hold 2.8% of the sample. Turning to this clone: The antigen it binds to is not known. No base-level quality is on record; no much larger clone is a single base apart.

This TCR derives from a woman between 25 and 40 years old in good health. The sequence is built from TRBV28 and TRBJ1-4, with the D gene call left open. The sample taken for sequencing was blood. The CDR3 loop reads CASSLVTNEKLFF. The bases read TGTGCCAGCAGTTTAGTAACTAATGAAAAACTGTTTTTT.